The 16 T cell receptor beta chains given below trace back to one sample, sequenced in a study of T cell responses to AZD1222 COVID-19 vaccine. Here immunoSEQ multiplex PCR was the method, and the copy in TCRdb shows in-frame clones only, minus some. The table records about 72,000 clones, over 75% of them present only once. The sequences come from peripheral blood, collected on day 0 of AZD1222 vaccination. These receptors were taken from an adult in good health.

V usage is TRBV9 and J usage is TRBJ1-4; D is possibly TRBD1 (5 bases). Per germline, CDR1 SGDLS and CDR2 YYNGEE. V lost 4 bases to trimming and J lost 8 bases, with 12 bases between them. This CDR3 is 13 amino acids long. The DNA of the CDR3 is TGTGCCAGCAGCACGAGGGACGGAGAAAAACTGTTTTTT. It yields the protein CASSTRDGEKLFF.

The chain couples TRBV30 to TRBJ2-7; tentatively, D is TRBD1 (5 bases). With 5 bases removed from V and 2 bases from J, the gap between germline ends came to 16 bases. This CDR3 region has 14 residues. Germline V gene lookup returns CDR1 GTSNPN and CDR2 SVGIG (reference sequence). Here the CDR3 reads CAWARQRPPYEQYF. Written as DNA, the CDR3 is TGTGCCTGGGCCCGACAGAGACCCCCCTACGAGCAGTACTTC.

The J gene is TRBJ2-7, the V gene TRBV18; 7 bases are shared with TRBD2. The CDR3 length is 15 residues. CDR1 is KGHSH, CDR2 LQKENI, per germline. The ends lost 5 bases at V and 3 bases at J; junction bases unmatched: 10. The CDR3: CASSSGREADYEQYF. CDR3 nucleotide sequence: TGTGCCAGCTCATCGGGGAGGGAAGCGGACTACGAGCAGTACTTC. The full variable domain, completed using reference TRBV18 and TRBJ2-7, is NAGVMQNPRHLVRRRGQEARLRCSPMKGHSHVYWYRQLPEEGLKFMVYLQKENIIDESGMPKERFSAEFPKEGPSILRIQQVVRGDSAAYFCASSSGREADYEQYFGPGTRLTVT.

The chain couples TRBV6-5 to TRBJ1-1; a weak D match, TRBD1 (6 bases). The CDR3 has 13 amino acids. Germline assignment: CDR1 MNHEY and CDR2 SVGAGI. V was cut by 8 bases and J by 3 bases, with 13 bases left in between. The chain's CDR3 is CASWVQGYTEAFF. CDR3 DNA: TGTGCCAGCTGGGTCCAGGGGTACACTGAAGCTTTCTTT.

This chain uses TRBV29-1 with TRBJ1-1, with D tentatively TRBD1 (6 bases). The germline V and J ends were trimmed by 6 bases and 7 bases, with 15 bases remaining between them. The CDR3 loop spans 12 amino acids. In germline, CDR1 is SQVTM, CDR2 ANQGSEA. The CDR3 spells CSVSQTGREAFF. The CDR3 DNA follows: TGCAGCGTGTCTCAGACAGGACGTGAAGCTTTCTTT.

The sample holds one count of this clone. The chain uses TRBV4-1 and TRBJ2-5, with TRBD2 matching 8 bases. This CDR3 spans 13 amino acids. V lost 5 bases to trimming and J lost 5 bases; unmatched junction nucleotides: 4. Germline CDR1 reads MGHRA; CDR2 reads YSYEKL. The CDR3 region has the DNA TGCGCCAGCAGCTCGGGGGGGTGGGAGACCCAGTACTTC. Its translation: CASSSGGWETQYF.

V usage is TRBV24-1 and J usage is TRBJ2-7; either TRBD1 or TRBD2 may supply D (6 bases each). CDR1 KGHDR and CDR2 SFDVKD come from the germline V gene. The V end lost 3 bases, the J end lost 3 bases, and 20 bases lay between the germline ends. The CDR3 has 17 amino acids. CDR3 bases: TGTGCCACCAGTGATCCGCCAAGGGGGACTGGCCACTACGAGCAGTACTTC. Protein product: CATSDPPRGTGHYEQYF.

The CDR3 sequence: CASSLQQGTYEQYF. CDR3 sequence (DNA): TGTGCCAGCAGCCTACAACAGGGGACGTACGAGCAGTACTTC. This rearrangement joins TRBV7-2 to TRBJ2-7, with 7 nucleotides matching TRBD1. Unmatched junction bases numbered 8, after V lost 5 bases and J lost 4 bases. The CDR3 runs 14 residues. Germline CDR1 and CDR2: SGHTA and FQGNSA.

V is TRBV28 and J is TRBJ1-2; TRBD1 matches 12 bases. In germline, CDR1 is MDHEN, CDR2 SYDVKM. Trimming at V came to 5 bases and at J to 5 bases, leaving 9 bases not matched to a gene. The CDR3 loop spans 16 amino acids. DNA of the CDR3: TGTGCCAGCAGTCCCCGGGACAGGGGGCCCTTGTATGGCTACACCTTC. Encoded protein: CASSPRDRGPLYGYTF.

This chain connects TRBV30 to TRBJ2-2; D is uncertain. The CDR3 length is 15 residues. The V gene lost 3 bases and the J gene lost 0 bases, with 11 bases spanning the gap. In germline, CDR1 is GTSNPN, CDR2 SVGIG (reference sequence). For the CDR3, the DNA is TGTGCCTGGAGCCGGCCGTTCGCGAACACCGGGGAGCTGTTTTTT. Its protein is CAWSRPFANTGELFF.

This chain connects TRBV2 to TRBJ1-2, with D possibly TRBD1 on 5 matching bases. V lost 7 bases and J 2 bases, leaving 23 bases between the germline ends. Germline V gene data show CDR1 as SNHLY and CDR2 as FYNNEI. The CDR3 is 17 residues long. CDR3 in DNA: TGTGCCAGCAAACCCCACCCGGGGGAGGGAGGAAACTATGGCTACACCTTC. Protein: CASKPHPGEGGNYGYTF.

The rearrangement uses TRBV11-3 and TRBJ2-1, with TRBD1 matching 10 bases. The CDR3 covers 14 residues. Trimming at V came to 2 bases and at J to 9 bases, leaving 4 bases not matched to a gene. CDR1 SGHNT and CDR2 YENEEA come from the germline V gene. The CDR3 is CASSLSRTGGEQFF. DNA of the CDR3: TGTGCCAGCAGCTTATCCAGGACAGGGGGTGAGCAGTTCTTC.

This chain joins TRBV9 and TRBJ1-1; TRBD1 matches at 9 bases. The CDR3 has 14 amino acids. With V trimmed by 4 bases and J by 4 bases, 5 bases remained unmatched. Germline V gene data show CDR1 as SGDLS and CDR2 as YYNGEE. For the CDR3, the DNA is TGTGCCAGCAGCCCGACAGGGGGAGGCACTGAAGCTTTCTTT. Its translation is CASSPTGGGTEAFF.

The table lists this clone with a few counts. This chain links TRBV3-1 (or the pseudogene TRBV3-2) with TRBJ2-5; 15 bases line up with TRBD2. Unmatched junction bases numbered 2, after V lost 1 base and J lost 2 bases. This CDR3 region has 17 residues. Germline CDR1 and CDR2: LGHDT and YNNKEL (reference sequence). CDR3 sequence reads: CASSQVGLAGGQETQYF. CDR3 DNA: TGTGCCAGCAGCCAAGTTGGACTAGCGGGGGGGCAAGAGACCCAGTACTTC.

The CDR3 bases are TGCGCCAGCAGCTTTGTAGGTGGGGTCCTAGGGTTCACCTACGAGCAGTACTTC. This gives the protein CASSFVGGVLGFTYEQYF. The J gene is TRBJ2-7, the V gene TRBV5-1; no reliable D call. The CDR3 extends over 18 amino acids. Germline assignment: CDR1 SGHRS and CDR2 YFSETQ. The V gene lost 2 bases and the J gene lost 2 bases, with 23 bases spanning the gap.

V gene TRBV6-4 combines with J gene TRBJ2-2; D remains unclear. With 4 bases removed from V and 7 bases from J, the gap between germline ends came to 10 bases. This CDR3 is 13 amino acids long. The germline gives CDR1 MRHNA, CDR2 SNTAGT. The CDR3 DNA reads TGTGCCAGCAGTGTAAGACCGGACGGGGAGCTGTTTTTT. Its protein is CASSVRPDGELFF.